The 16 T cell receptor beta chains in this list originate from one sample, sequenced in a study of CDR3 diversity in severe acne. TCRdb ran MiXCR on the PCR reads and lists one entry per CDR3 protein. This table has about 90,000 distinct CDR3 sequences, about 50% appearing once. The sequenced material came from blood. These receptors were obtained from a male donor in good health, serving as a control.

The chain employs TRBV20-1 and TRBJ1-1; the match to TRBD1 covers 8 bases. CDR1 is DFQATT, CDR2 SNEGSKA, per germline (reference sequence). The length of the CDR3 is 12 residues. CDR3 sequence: CSVNTGGTEAFF. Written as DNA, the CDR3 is TGCAGCGTTAATACAGGGGGCACTGAAGCTTTCTTT.

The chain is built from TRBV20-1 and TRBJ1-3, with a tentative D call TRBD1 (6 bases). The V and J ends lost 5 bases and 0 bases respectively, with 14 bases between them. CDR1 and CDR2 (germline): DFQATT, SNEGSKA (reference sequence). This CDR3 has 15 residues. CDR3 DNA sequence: TGCAGTGCTTCGCCGGGACATCCCTCTGGAAACACCATATATTTT. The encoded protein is CSASPGHPSGNTIYF.

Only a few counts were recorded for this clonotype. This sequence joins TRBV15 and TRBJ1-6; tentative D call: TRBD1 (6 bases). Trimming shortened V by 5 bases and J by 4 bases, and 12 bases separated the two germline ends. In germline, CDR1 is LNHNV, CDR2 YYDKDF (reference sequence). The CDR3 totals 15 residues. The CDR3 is CATSGGGLYNSPLHF. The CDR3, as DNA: TGTGCCACCAGCGGGGGCGGCTTATATAATTCACCCCTCCACTTT.

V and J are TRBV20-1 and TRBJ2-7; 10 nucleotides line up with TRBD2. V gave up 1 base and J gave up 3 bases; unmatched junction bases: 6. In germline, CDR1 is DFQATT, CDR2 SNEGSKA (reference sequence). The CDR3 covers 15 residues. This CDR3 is CSARVKGLAVYEQYF. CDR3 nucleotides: TGCAGTGCTAGAGTCAAAGGACTAGCGGTCTACGAGCAGTACTTC.

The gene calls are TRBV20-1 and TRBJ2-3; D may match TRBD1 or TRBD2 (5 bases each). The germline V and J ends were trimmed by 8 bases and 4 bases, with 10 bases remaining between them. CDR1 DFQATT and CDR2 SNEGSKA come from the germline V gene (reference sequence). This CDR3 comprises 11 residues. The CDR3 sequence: CSSRGPDTQYF. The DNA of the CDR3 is TGCAGTAGTAGGGGACCAGATACGCAGTATTTT.

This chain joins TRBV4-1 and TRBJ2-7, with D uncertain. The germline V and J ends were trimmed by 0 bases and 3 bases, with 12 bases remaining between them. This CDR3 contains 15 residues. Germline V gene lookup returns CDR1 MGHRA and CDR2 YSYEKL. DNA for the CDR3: TGCGCCAGCAGCCAAGATCCGACCTCTGGCTACGAGCAGTACTTC. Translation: CASSQDPTSGYEQYF.

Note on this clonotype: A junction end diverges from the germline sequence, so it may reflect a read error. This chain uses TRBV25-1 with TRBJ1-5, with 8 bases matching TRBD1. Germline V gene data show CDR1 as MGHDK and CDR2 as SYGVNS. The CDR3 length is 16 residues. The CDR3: CASSDPTGVGNQPQHF. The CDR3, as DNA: TGCGCCAGCAGTGACCCGACAGGGGTTGGAAATCAGCCCCAGCATTTT. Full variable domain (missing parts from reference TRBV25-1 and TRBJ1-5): EADIYQTPRYLVIGTGKKITLECSQTMGHDKMYWYQQDPGMELHLIHYSYGVNSTEKGDLSSESTVSRIRTEHFPLTLESARPSHTSQYLCASSDPTGVGNQPQHFGDGTRLSIL.

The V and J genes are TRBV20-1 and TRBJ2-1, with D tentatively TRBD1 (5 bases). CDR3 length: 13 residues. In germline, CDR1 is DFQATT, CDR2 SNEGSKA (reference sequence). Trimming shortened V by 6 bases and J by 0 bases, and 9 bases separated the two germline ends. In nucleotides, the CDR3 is TGCAGTGCCACGACAGTCTCCTACAATGAGCAGTTCTTC. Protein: CSATTVSYNEQFF.

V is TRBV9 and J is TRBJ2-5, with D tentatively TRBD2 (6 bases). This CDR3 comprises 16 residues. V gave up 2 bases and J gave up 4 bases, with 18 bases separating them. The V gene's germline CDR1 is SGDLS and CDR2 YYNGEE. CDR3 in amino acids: CASSVGTAHLLETQYF. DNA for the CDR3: TGTGCCAGCAGCGTTGGGACTGCTCACCTACTAGAGACCCAGTACTTC. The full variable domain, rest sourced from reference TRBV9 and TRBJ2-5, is DSGVTQTPKHLITATGQRVTLRCSPRSGDLSVYWYQQSLDQGLQFLIQYYNGEERAKGNILERFSAQQFPDLHSELNLSSLELGDSALYFCASSVGTAHLLETQYFGPGTRLLVL.

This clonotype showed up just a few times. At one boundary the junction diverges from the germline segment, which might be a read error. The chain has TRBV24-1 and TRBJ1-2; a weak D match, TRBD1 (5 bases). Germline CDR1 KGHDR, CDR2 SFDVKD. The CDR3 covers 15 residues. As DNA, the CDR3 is TGTGCCATCAGTGAGTACGCCGGGGCGAACTATGGCTACACCTTC. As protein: CAISEYAGANYGYTF.

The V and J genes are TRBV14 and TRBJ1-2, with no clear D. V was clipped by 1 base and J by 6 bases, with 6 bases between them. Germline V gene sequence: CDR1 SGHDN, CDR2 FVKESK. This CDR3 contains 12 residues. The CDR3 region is CASSQGVDGYTF. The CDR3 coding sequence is TGTGCCAGCAGCCAAGGGGTCGATGGCTACACCTTC.

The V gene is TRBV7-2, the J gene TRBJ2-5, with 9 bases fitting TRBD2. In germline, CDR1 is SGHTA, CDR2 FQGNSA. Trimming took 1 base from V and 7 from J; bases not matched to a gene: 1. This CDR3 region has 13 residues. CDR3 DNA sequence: TGTGCCAGCAGCTTAGAACTAGCGGGGACCCAGTACTTC. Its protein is CASSLELAGTQYF. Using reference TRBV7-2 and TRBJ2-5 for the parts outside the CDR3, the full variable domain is GAGVSQSPSNKVTEKGKDVELRCDPISGHTALYWYRQSLGQGLEFLIYFQGNSAPDKSGLPSDRFSAERTGGSVSTLTIQRTQQEDSAVYLCASSLELAGTQYFGPGTRLLVL.

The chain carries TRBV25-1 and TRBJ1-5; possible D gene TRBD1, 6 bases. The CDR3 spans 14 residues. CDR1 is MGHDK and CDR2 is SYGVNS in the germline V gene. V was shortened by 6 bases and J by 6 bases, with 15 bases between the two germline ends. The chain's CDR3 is CASRPTGLSQPQHF. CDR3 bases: TGTGCCAGCAGGCCGACAGGATTAAGTCAGCCCCAGCATTTT. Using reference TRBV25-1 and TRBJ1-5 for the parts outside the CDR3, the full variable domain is EADIYQTPRYLVIGTGKKITLECSQTMGHDKMYWYQQDPGMELHLIHYSYGVNSTEKGDLSSESTVSRIRTEHFPLTLESARPSHTSQYLCASRPTGLSQPQHFGDGTRLSIL.

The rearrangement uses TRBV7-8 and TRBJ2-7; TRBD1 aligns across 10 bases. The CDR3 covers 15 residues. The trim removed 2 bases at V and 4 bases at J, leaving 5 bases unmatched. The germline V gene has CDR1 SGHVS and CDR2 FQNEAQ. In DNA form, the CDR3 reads TGTGCCAGCAGCTTAATGAGACAGGGGGCTTACGAGCAGTACTTC. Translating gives CASSLMRQGAYEQYF.

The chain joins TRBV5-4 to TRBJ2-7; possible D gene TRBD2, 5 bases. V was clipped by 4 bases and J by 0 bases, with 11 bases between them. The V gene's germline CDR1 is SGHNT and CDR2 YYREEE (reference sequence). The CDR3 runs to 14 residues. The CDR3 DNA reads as TGTGCCAGCAGCAAACAACTAGGCTCCTACGAGCAGTACTTC. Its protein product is CASSKQLGSYEQYF.

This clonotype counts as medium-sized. The CDR3 sequence: CSVQTGGGNQPQHF. In nucleotides, the CDR3 is TGCAGCGTTCAGACAGGGGGCGGCAATCAGCCCCAGCATTTT. V is TRBV29-1 and J is TRBJ1-5; 10 bases match TRBD1. V lost 5 bases and J lost 2; bases outside the gene matches: 3. The CDR3 consists of 14 residues. Germline V gives CDR1 SQVTM, CDR2 ANQGSEA.